This T cell receptor beta chain appears in the sequencing data of a study of blood T cell repertoires in COVID-19. Study context: Acute and convalescent COVID-19 samples came from the United States, Italy and Spain. T cells, B-cell-depleted T cells, or PBMCs supplied cDNA or gDNA.

Authors' methods: By means of reference gene primer amplification, nucleated cell counts were estimated. TCRdb's table, derived via immunoSEQ multiplex PCR, lists solely in-frame clones and lacks some. V and J calls and clone size are as listed in that table; D and trimming were resolved from the DNA. The sample holds around 300,000 clones, roughly 90% seen once. Germline V gene lookup returns CDR1 SGHRS and CDR2 YFSETQ. The CDR3 length is 13 residues. Deletions cut 0 bases from V and 5 bases from J, with 9 bases between. The specimen was peripheral blood. The sequence was collected from a man aged 50-59 years with acute or convalescent COVID-19. The J gene is TRBJ2-7, the V gene TRBV5-1, with D possibly being TRBD2 (6 bases). The CDR3 bases are TGCGCCAGCAGCTTGGCAGGGAGGAACGAGCAGTACTTC. Encoded protein: CASSLAGRNEQYF.